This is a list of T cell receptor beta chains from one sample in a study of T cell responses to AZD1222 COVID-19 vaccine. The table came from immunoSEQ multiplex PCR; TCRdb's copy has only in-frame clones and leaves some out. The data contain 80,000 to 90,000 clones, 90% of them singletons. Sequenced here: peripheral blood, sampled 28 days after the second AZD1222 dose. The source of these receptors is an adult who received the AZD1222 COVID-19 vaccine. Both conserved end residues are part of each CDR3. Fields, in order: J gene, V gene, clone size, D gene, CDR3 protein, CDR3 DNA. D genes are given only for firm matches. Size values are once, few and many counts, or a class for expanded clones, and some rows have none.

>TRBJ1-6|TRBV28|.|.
CASSLPKSPLHF
TGTGCCAGCAGTTTACCCAAATCACCCCTCCACTTT
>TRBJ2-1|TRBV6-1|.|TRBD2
CASSETGGTKSEQFF
TGTGCCAGCAGTGAAACCGGGGGGACGAAGAGTGAGCAGTTCTTC
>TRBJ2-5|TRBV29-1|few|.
CSAIIETQYF
TGCAGCGCGATTATAGAGACCCAGTACTTC
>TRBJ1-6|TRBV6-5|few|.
CASSYSGSSYNSPLHF
TGTGCCAGCAGTTACTCGGGGAGCTCCTATAATTCACCCCTCCACTTT
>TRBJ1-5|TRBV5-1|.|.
CASSLVGGTQPQHF
TGCGCCAGCAGCTTGGTGGGGGGGACTCAGCCCCAGCATTTT
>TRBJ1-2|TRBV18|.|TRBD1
CASPTTGVNYGYTF
TGTGCCAGCCCCACAACAGGGGTCAACTATGGCTACACCTTC
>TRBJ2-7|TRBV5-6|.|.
CASSLGSSYEQYF
TGTGCCAGCAGCTTGGGTAGCTCCTACGAGCAGTACTTC
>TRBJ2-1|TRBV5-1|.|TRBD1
CASSLRTGAYNEQFF
TGCGCCAGCAGCTTGAGAACAGGGGCCTACAATGAGCAGTTCTTC
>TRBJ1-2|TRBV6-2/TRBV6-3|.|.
CASSGRQVLTPYGYTF
TGTGCCAGCAGTGGGAGACAGGTTCTTACCCCCTATGGCTACACCTTC
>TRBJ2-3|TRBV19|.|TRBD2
CASSIYGGVDTQYF
TGTGCCAGTAGTATCTACGGGGGGGTCGATACGCAGTATTTT
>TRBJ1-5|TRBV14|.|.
CASSLPGSNQPQHF
TGTGCCAGCAGCCTACCCGGGTCTAATCAGCCCCAGCATTTT
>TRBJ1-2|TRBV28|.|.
CASSLEPGKFYGYTF
TGTGCCAGCAGTTTGGAGCCAGGGAAGTTCTATGGCTACACCTTC
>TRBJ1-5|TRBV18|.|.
CASSSLGENQPQHF
TGTGCCAGCTCATCGCTAGGAGAAAATCAGCCCCAGCATTTT
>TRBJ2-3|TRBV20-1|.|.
CEGLCTDTQYF
TGCGAAGGGCTTTGCACAGATACGCAGTATTTT
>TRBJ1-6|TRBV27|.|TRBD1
CASTPLRRDRDNSPLHF
TGTGCCAGCACCCCCCTGAGGAGGGACAGGGACAATTCACCCCTCCACTTT
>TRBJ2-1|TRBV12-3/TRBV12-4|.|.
CASRGNYNEQFF
TGTGCCAGCAGGGGGAATTACAATGAGCAGTTCTTC
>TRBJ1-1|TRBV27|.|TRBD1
CASRITGGNTEAFF
TGTGCCAGCAGAATAACAGGGGGGAACACTGAAGCTTTCTTT
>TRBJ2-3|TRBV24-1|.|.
CATSDWGVDTQYF
TGTGCCACCAGTGATTGGGGGGTGGATACGCAGTATTTT
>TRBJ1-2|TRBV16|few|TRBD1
CASSQSSGRTGATNGYTF
TGTGCCAGCAGCCAATCTAGTGGGCGGACAGGGGCTACGAATGGCTACACCTTC
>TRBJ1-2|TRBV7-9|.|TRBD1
CASSLSGGPIYGYTF
TGTGCCAGCAGCTTATCAGGGGGTCCAATCTATGGCTACACCTTC
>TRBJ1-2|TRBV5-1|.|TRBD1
CASSSGTGGGNYGYTF
TGCGCCAGCAGCTCCGGGACAGGGGGCGGAAATTATGGCTACACCTTC
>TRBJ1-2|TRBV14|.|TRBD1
CASSQGLWTGVGYTF
TGTGCCAGCAGCCAAGGCTTGTGGACAGGGGTTGGCTACACCTTC
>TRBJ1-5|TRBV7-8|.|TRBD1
CASSPTGGLIQPQHF
TGTGCCAGCAGCCCTACAGGGGGCTTAATTCAGCCCCAGCATTTT
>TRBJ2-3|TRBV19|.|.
CASSPYGGLEDTQYF
TGTGCCAGTAGCCCGTACGGGGGTTTAGAGGATACGCAGTATTTT